Shown below are 25 T cell receptor beta chains from a single sample sequenced in a study of identical twins. One entry per CDR3 protein, called by TCRdb with MiXCR from the 5' RACE reads. The table has about 450,000 distinct CDR3 sequences, less than 20% seen once. Sequencing was done on a sample of naive T cells sorted from blood. Receptors originate from a man between 45 and 60 years old in good health.

This clonotype occurred a few times. The junction shows a germline mismatch at one end, possibly a read error. The rearrangement links TRBV7-3 to TRBJ2-3; 7 positions match TRBD1. The germline V gene has CDR1 SGHTA and CDR2 FQGTGA. This CDR3 is 15 amino acids long. CDR3 amino acids: CASSITTGRADTQYF. CDR3 DNA sequence: TGTGCCAGCAGCATAACGACAGGGCGGGCAGATACGCAGTATTTT.

The chain carries TRBV12-3 or TRBV12-4 and TRBJ2-1, with 9 bases lining up with TRBD2. Trimming at V came to 8 bases and at J to 7 bases, leaving 6 bases not matched to a gene. This CDR3 comprises 13 residues. This CDR3 is CASGRGGRNEQFF. The CDR3 nucleotides read TGTGCCAGCGGGCGGGGGGGTCGTAATGAGCAGTTCTTC.

This chain joins TRBV7-9 and TRBJ1-6; TRBD1 aligns across 7 bases. The V and J ends lost 4 bases and 9 bases, in that order; junction bases with no gene match: 9. CDR3 size: 15 residues. Germline V gene data show CDR1 as SEHNR and CDR2 as FQNEAQ (reference sequence). The CDR3 DNA follows: TGTGCCAGCAGCTCTACAGGGGTCGGTGCTTCACCCCTCCACTTT. The encoded protein is CASSSTGVGASPLHF.

This clonotype was seen only a few times. The chain recombines TRBV11-1 with TRBJ2-1; 16 nucleotides match TRBD2. The CDR3 runs to 19 residues. Germline CDR1 reads SGHAT; CDR2 reads FQDESV (reference sequence). The ends lost 5 bases at V and 5 bases at J; junction bases unmatched: 12. This CDR3 reads CASSGPGTSGRAFNNEQFF. CDR3 coding DNA: TGTGCCAGCAGCGGTCCCGGGACTAGCGGGAGGGCCTTTAACAATGAGCAGTTCTTC.

This clonotype was observed many times. The chain carries TRBV27 and TRBJ2-5; the D gene is possibly TRBD1 (6 bases). Germline-derived CDR1 and CDR2 are MNHEY and SMNVEV (reference sequence). The CDR3 covers 15 residues. The V gene lost 8 bases and the J gene lost 7 bases, with 23 bases spanning the gap. The CDR3 protein is CASSNEGHGWRTQYF. DNA of the CDR3: TGTGCCAGCTCCAATGAGGGACACGGTTGGAGGACCCAGTACTTC.

The chain uses TRBV7-2 and TRBJ2-1; 11 bases are shared with TRBD2. V dropped 6 bases and J dropped 6; count of bases not matched to a gene: 7. Germline assignment: CDR1 SGHTA and CDR2 FQGNSA. This CDR3 contains 15 residues. CDR3 amino acids: CASRFSGGASNEQFF. CDR3 coding DNA: TGTGCCAGCAGATTTAGCGGGGGGGCGTCCAATGAGCAGTTCTTC.

In its sample, this clonotype was seen many times. V is TRBV20-1 and J is TRBJ1-1, with D uncertain. Germline-derived CDR1 and CDR2 are DFQATT and SNEGSKA (reference sequence). The CDR3 totals 12 residues. The V end was cut by 5 bases, the J end by 11 bases, with 18 bases between. This CDR3 is CSALWEGQRAFF. The CDR3 nucleotides read TGCAGTGCTCTTTGGGAGGGCCAGAGGGCTTTCTTT.

This clonotype was recorded a few times. The chain employs TRBV29-1 and TRBJ2-7; a weak D match, TRBD1 (5 bases). The ends were cut back, 7 bases at V and 0 bases at J, with 10 bases in the middle. Germline lookup yields CDR1 SQVTM and CDR2 ANQGSEA. This CDR3 has 12 residues. The CDR3 region is CSGAGPSYEQYF. CDR3 sequence (DNA): TGCAGCGGTGCAGGGCCCTCCTACGAGCAGTACTTC.

Many counts were recorded for this clonotype. The chain is built from TRBV27 and TRBJ1-1, with TRBD1 matching over 8 bases. Germline loops: CDR1 MNHEY, CDR2 SMNVEV (reference sequence). The CDR3 is made up of 14 amino acids. Trimming cost V 10 bases and J 3 bases; bases outside gene matches: 10. Here the CDR3 reads CATRLTGGYTEAFF. For the CDR3, the DNA is TGTGCCACCAGATTAACAGGGGGTTACACTGAAGCTTTCTTT.

This clonotype was observed a few times. V and J are TRBV27 and TRBJ1-1; no definite D call. Germline CDR1 MNHEY, CDR2 SMNVEV (reference sequence). The V end was cut by 3 bases, the J end by 0 bases, with 5 bases between. The CDR3 totals 13 residues. CDR3 sequence: CASSFQVNTEAFF. Here the CDR3 DNA reads TGTGCCAGCAGTTTCCAAGTGAACACTGAAGCTTTCTTT.

V is TRBV12-2 and J is TRBJ2-3; the table gives TRBD2 as D, unverified against the DNA. TRBV12-2 counts as a pseudogene. CDR3 length: 16 amino acids. The CDR3 protein is CASRLGGDLFTDTQYF. CDR3 bases: TGTGCAAGTCGCTTAGGAGGGGACTTATTCACAGATACGCAGTATTTT.

This clonotype appeared a few times. The V call is TRBV5-6, the J call TRBJ1-1; D unresolved. The germline CDR1 and CDR2 sequences are SGHDT and YYEEEE. The CDR3 consists of 13 residues. Trimming took 4 bases from V and 1 from J, leaving 8 bases between them. Written as DNA, the CDR3 is TGTGCCAGCAGCATACAGAGGAACACTGAAGCTTTCTTT. Protein sequence: CASSIQRNTEAFF.

The CDR3 DNA sequence: TGCGCCAGCAGCCAAACCGGGACTAGCGGGAGTAGGACCGGGGAGCTGTTTTTT. It specifies CASSQTGTSGSRTGELFF. V and J are TRBV4-3 and TRBJ2-2; TRBD2 aligns across 14 bases. This CDR3 is built from 18 residues. The germline CDR1 and CDR2 sequences are LGHNA and YSLEER. The trim removed 2 bases at V and 5 bases at J, leaving 7 bases unmatched.

This clonotype was detected only a few times. V and J are TRBV29-1 and TRBJ2-1; D perhaps matches TRBD2 (5 bases). The CDR3 has 14 amino acids. The V gene's germline CDR1 is SQVTM and CDR2 ANQGSEA. With 3 bases removed from V and 2 bases from J, the gap between germline ends came to 11 bases. The CDR3 sequence: CSVEGGLTYNEQFF. In nucleotides, the CDR3 is TGCAGCGTTGAGGGCGGGCTAACCTACAATGAGCAGTTCTTC.

The chain couples TRBV3-1 to TRBJ1-1, with D tentatively TRBD1 (6 bases). The CDR3 covers 14 residues. V gave up 4 bases and J gave up 1 base, with 10 bases separating them. Germline V CDR1 and CDR2: LGHDT, YNNKEL (reference sequence). CDR3 sequence reads: CASSPIQGNTEAFF. CDR3 bases: TGTGCCAGCAGCCCTATACAGGGGAACACTGAAGCTTTCTTT.

The CDR3 loop is CSARVPGLSRNTEAFF. CDR3 bases: TGCAGTGCTAGAGTTCCGGGCTTGTCAAGGAACACTGAAGCTTTCTTT. The rearrangement joins TRBV20-1 to TRBJ1-1, with no clear D. The ends were cut back, 1 base at V and 1 base at J, with 16 bases in the middle. CDR3 length: 16 amino acids. The V gene's germline CDR1 is DFQATT and CDR2 SNEGSKA (reference sequence).

This chain joins TRBV2 and TRBJ2-1, with D perhaps TRBD1 (6 bases). Trimming removed 2 bases at V and 13 bases at J, with 15 bases between. Germline V lookup: CDR1 SNHLY, CDR2 FYNNEI. There are 13 residues in the CDR3. CDR3 DNA: TGTGCCAGCAGTGAACTTACAGGGTTGGGTCAGTTCTTC. Protein product: CASSELTGLGQFF.

The chain couples TRBV20-1 to TRBJ1-1; D not certain. The CDR3 loop spans 12 amino acids. Germline V gene sequence: CDR1 DFQATT, CDR2 SNEGSKA (reference sequence). CDR3 bases: TGCAGAATAGTAGGGATGAGCACTGAAGCTTTCTTT. It translates to CRIVGMSTEAFF.

This chain joins TRBV10-3 and TRBJ2-1; TRBD1 matches at 12 bases. V gave up 4 bases and J gave up 6 bases; unmatched junction bases: 4. CDR3 length: 15 residues. The germline V gene has CDR1 ENHRY and CDR2 SYGVKD. The CDR3 loop is CAISAGTGGFNEQFF. CDR3 in DNA: TGTGCCATCAGTGCCGGGACAGGGGGCTTCAATGAGCAGTTCTTC.

This rearrangement joins TRBV9 to TRBJ2-1, with 9 nucleotides matching TRBD2. The CDR3 contains 15 residues. The ends lost 0 bases at V and 4 bases at J; junction bases unmatched: 2. Germline V gives CDR1 SGDLS, CDR2 YYNGEE. CDR3 coding DNA: TGTGCCAGCAGCGTAGGAGCGGGGGGTTACAATGAGCAGTTCTTC. This gives the protein CASSVGAGGYNEQFF. Together with reference TRBV9 and TRBJ2-1, the CDR3 gives the full variable domain: DSGVTQTPKHLITATGQRVTLRCSPRSGDLSVYWYQQSLDQGLQFLIQYYNGEERAKGNILERFSAQQFPDLHSELNLSSLELGDSALYFCASSVGAGGYNEQFFGPGTRLTVL.

The chain employs TRBV3-1 and TRBJ2-7; no clear D gene. This CDR3 has 12 residues. Germline values: CDR1 LGHDT, CDR2 YNNKEL (reference sequence). V dropped 1 base and J dropped 6 bases, with 7 bases sitting between them. The CDR3 DNA is TGTGCCAGCAGCCAAGCCGGGCGCGAGCAGTACTTC. Protein product: CASSQAGREQYF.

This clonotype came up many times. The CDR3 DNA is TGTGCCAGCAATAGGGGGGGCTGGAACACTGAAGCTTTCTTT. Its translation is CASNRGGWNTEAFF. The rearrangement joins TRBV12-3 or TRBV12-4 to TRBJ1-1; D might be TRBD1 (6 bases). The CDR3 length is 14 residues. V was cut by 7 bases and J by 1 base, with 13 bases left in between.

This clonotype was seen only a few times. The gene calls are TRBV12-3 or TRBV12-4 and TRBJ2-7, with 11 bases fitting TRBD2. The CDR3 has 13 residues. V shed 5 bases and J 5 bases; nucleotides not matched to a gene: 2. CDR3 sequence reads: CASSTSGSHEQYF. In DNA, the CDR3 is TGTGCCAGCAGTACTAGCGGGAGCCACGAGCAGTACTTC.

The sample holds a few counts of this clonotype. CDR3 sequence reads: CSAGLGVGTGELFF. CDR3 sequence (DNA): TGCAGCGCCGGTTTAGGGGTAGGGACCGGGGAGCTGTTTTTT. The chain uses TRBV29-1 and TRBJ2-2, with D perhaps matching TRBD1 (5 bases). The germline V gene has CDR1 SQVTM and CDR2 ANQGSEA. The CDR3 covers 14 residues. Trimming pared 7 bases from V and 5 bases from J, leaving 17 bases between.

This clonotype was found many times. The chain is built from TRBV12-3 or TRBV12-4 and TRBJ2-1, with 8 bases fitting TRBD2. The V gene end was trimmed by 7 bases and the J gene end by 10 bases; junction bases not matched to a gene: 15. The CDR3 contains 15 residues. The CDR3 nucleotides read TGTGCCAGCACACCGAACAGACTAGCGATCTGGGAGCAGTTCTTC. Translation: CASTPNRLAIWEQFF.